This TCR beta chain was recovered during a study of blood T cell repertoires in COVID-19. Method: immunoSEQ multiplex PCR; TCRdb's copy keeps in-frame clones and lacks some. Of under 200,000 clones listed, roughly 90% are singletons. A single count supports this clone. This receptor was identified in a man between 50 and 59 years old with acute or convalescent COVID-19. The sequencing sample was made of peripheral blood.

The CDR3 is CASSRQHTEAFF. CDR3 sequence (DNA): TGTGCCAGCAGCAGACAGCACACTGAAGCTTTCTTT. The chain links TRBV7-8 to TRBJ1-1; D may be TRBD1 (5 bases). CDR3 size: 12 residues. Germline CDR1 SGHVS, CDR2 FQNEAQ. Trimming cost V 5 bases and J 3 bases, with 7 bases left between them.